Listed here are 28 T cell receptor beta chains from one sample, sequenced in a study of blood T cells in healthy people across ages. It was with a sample-barcoded 5' primer and a J-beta primer mix that a second PCR of about 7 to 12 cycles was run. TCRdb ran MiXCR on the 5' RACE reads and lists one entry per CDR3 protein. The table shows around 1.7 million distinct CDR3 sequences, with roughly 30% occurring only once. Sequenced material: blood. Source of these receptors: a woman aged 25-40 years in good health.

The rearrangement joins TRBV24-1 to TRBJ2-3; D gene ambiguous. Germline CDR1 reads KGHDR; CDR2 reads SFDVKD. The CDR3 spans 16 residues. The ends were cut back, 0 bases at V and 7 bases at J, with 16 bases in the middle. The chain's CDR3 is CATSDLGDFHINTQYF. DNA for the CDR3: TGTGCCACCAGTGATTTGGGGGATTTTCATATCAATACGCAGTATTTT.

V is TRBV10-3 and J is TRBJ1-2; weak D call: TRBD1 (5 bases). Germline V gene data show CDR1 as ENHRY and CDR2 as SYGVKD. Trimming took off 3 bases at V and 4 bases at J, with 12 bases between the two ends. The CDR3 runs 14 residues. The CDR3: CAISDPGRVYGYTF. In DNA, the CDR3 is TGTGCCATCAGTGACCCGGGACGGGTCTATGGCTACACCTTC.

This clonotype was detected only a few times. V and J are TRBV29-1 and TRBJ2-2, with a tentative D call TRBD1 (6 bases). This CDR3 contains 13 residues. Germline V lookup: CDR1 SQVTM, CDR2 ANQGSEA. The V and J ends lost 1 base and 6 bases respectively, with 9 bases between them. CDR3: CSVEGTAAGELFF. CDR3 nucleotides: TGCAGCGTTGAAGGGACAGCCGCCGGGGAGCTGTTTTTT.

With respect to this clonotype: This may stem from a read error, because a much larger clone lies one nucleotide away. The gene calls are TRBV20-1 and TRBJ2-1; D is ambiguous. The closer fit of TRBJ2-7 to the DNA end suggests the J call may be wrong. The CDR3 contains 14 residues. CDR1 and CDR2 (germline): DFQATT, SNEGSKA (reference sequence). The CDR3: CSARLSQNSYEQYF. CDR3 DNA: TGCAGTGCTAGGTTGAGCCAAAACTCCTACGAGCAGTACTTC.

This chain joins TRBV6-1 and TRBJ1-1, with a possible D match to TRBD1 (6 bases). CDR1 is MNHNS, CDR2 SASEGT, per germline. V was pared by 2 bases and J by 3 bases, with 13 bases between. The CDR3 spans 15 residues. CDR3 coding DNA: TGTGCCAGCAGTGAAAGGGGGGAGGGGTACACTGAAGCTTTCTTT. This encodes CASSERGEGYTEAFF.

In its sample, this clonotype was seen a few times. This chain connects TRBV12-3 or TRBV12-4 to TRBJ1-4, with a tentative D call TRBD1 (6 bases). The CDR3 runs 15 residues. V lost 6 bases, J lost 7 bases, and 18 bases lay in between. CDR3 residues: CASRSTGGAREKLFF. In DNA form, the CDR3 reads TGTGCCAGCAGATCTACCGGGGGGGCTCGTGAAAAACTGTTTTTT.

Comment on this clonotype: This may be a read error: a much more frequent sequence differs by one nucleotide. The rearrangement joins TRBV7-8 to TRBJ2-4; perhaps TRBD1 as D (6 bases). Germline V gene sequence: CDR1 SGHVS, CDR2 FQNEAQ. The CDR3 has 12 residues. Trimming removed 7 bases from V and 6 bases from J, with 10 bases in between. CDR3 in amino acids: CASNSQGNIQYF. The CDR3 DNA reads TGTGCCAGCAACTCACAGGGAAACATTCAGTACTTC.

This clonotype appeared a few times. V is TRBV15 and J is TRBJ2-4, with D maybe TRBD2 (5 bases). From germline, CDR1 is LNHNV and CDR2 YYDKDF (reference sequence). V gave up 3 bases and J gave up 15 bases, with 12 bases separating them. The CDR3 contains 11 residues. In DNA, the CDR3 is TGTGCCACCAGCAGGGAGGAGGCTCGGTACTTC. This codes for CATSREEARYF. Looking up the rest from reference TRBV15 and TRBJ2-4 gives the full variable domain: DAMVIQNPRYQVTQFGKPVTLSCSQTLNHNVMYWYQQKSSQAPKLLFHYYDKDFNNEADTPDNFQSRRPNTSFCFLDIRSPGLGDTAMYLCATSREEARYFGAGTRLSVL.

Written as DNA, the CDR3 is TGTGCCAGCAGCAAGGGACTAGCGGGAGTAGATACGCAGTATTTT. This encodes CASSKGLAGVDTQYF. This rearrangement joins TRBV7-2 to TRBJ2-3; 14 positions match TRBD2. The CDR3 extends over 15 amino acids. The trim removed 5 bases at V and 5 bases at J, leaving 3 bases unmatched. Germline V gene lookup returns CDR1 SGHTA and CDR2 FQGNSA.

This clonotype turned up a few times. The chain employs TRBV7-8 and TRBJ2-7; D possibly corresponds to TRBD2 (5 bases). CDR3 length equals 15 residues. Germline V lookup: CDR1 SGHVS, CDR2 FQNEAQ. The V end was cut by 5 bases, the J end by 0 bases, with 14 bases between. The CDR3 DNA follows: TGTGCCAGCAGCCCCCACCCAGAGGGCTCCTACGAGCAGTACTTC. The encoded protein is CASSPHPEGSYEQYF.

Regarding this clonotype: This may be a read error, as it is one base from a much larger clone. The chain combines TRBV28 with TRBJ1-2; no firm D call. CDR3 length: 12 amino acids. Germline V CDR1 and CDR2: MDHEN, SYDVKM. The CDR3 DNA reads as TGTGCCAGCAAAGGGCGGAACTATGACTACACCTTC. It translates to CASKGRNYDYTF.

A few counts support this clonotype. The CDR3 nucleotides are TGTGCCAGCAGCTTTCTCGGGAGGACAGATACGCAGTATTTT. It yields the protein CASSFLGRTDTQYF. This chain connects TRBV5-6 to TRBJ2-3, with 7 bases that match TRBD2. The germline gives CDR1 SGHDT, CDR2 YYEEEE. The CDR3 runs 14 residues. The V gene end was trimmed by 2 bases and the J gene end by 3 bases; junction bases not matched to a gene: 3. The entire variable domain, with the rest obtained from reference TRBV5-6 and TRBJ2-3, is as follows: DAGVTQSPTHLIKTRGQQVTLRCSPKSGHDTVSWYQQALGQGPQFIFQYYEEEERQRGNFPDRFSGHQFPNYSSELNVNALLLGDSALYLCASSFLGRTDTQYFGPGTRLTVL.

V is TRBV25-1 and J is TRBJ2-2; 9 nucleotides line up with TRBD1. After removal of 0 bases from V and 0 bases from J, the junction contained 11 bases not matched to a gene. The CDR3 runs to 20 residues. Germline V gene lookup returns CDR1 MGHDK and CDR2 SYGVNS. CDR3 sequence reads: CASSEYEGQGLSSNTGELFF. The DNA for the CDR3 is TGTGCCAGCAGTGAATATGAGGGACAGGGACTATCCTCGAACACCGGGGAGCTGTTTTTT.

This clonotype turned up a few times. V is TRBV12-3 or TRBV12-4 and J is TRBJ1-2; D gene ambiguous. The CDR3 runs to 14 residues. V was cut by 3 bases and J by 8 bases, with 16 bases left in between. CDR3 residues: CASSFIGPGGGYTF. Here the CDR3 DNA reads TGTGCCAGCAGTTTCATAGGGCCCGGTGGGGGCTACACCTTC.

A few counts support this clonotype. V gene TRBV5-1 combines with J gene TRBJ2-3, with 10 bases fitting TRBD2. The junction had 7 bases not matched to a gene; V was cut back by 1 base and J by 2 bases. CDR3 size: 17 residues. CDR1 is SGHRS and CDR2 is YFSETQ in the germline V gene. This CDR3 reads CASSLLVAGGITDTQYF. The CDR3 bases are TGCGCCAGCAGCTTGTTAGTAGCGGGGGGCATCACAGATACGCAGTATTTT. The full variable domain, its missing parts supplied by reference TRBV5-1 and TRBJ2-3, is KAGVTQTPRYLIKTRGQQVTLSCSPISGHRSVSWYQQTPGQGLQFLFEYFSETQRNKGNFPGRFSGRQFSNSRSEMNVSTLELGDSALYLCASSLLVAGGITDTQYFGPGTRLTVL.

In the case of this clonotype: A much larger clone sits a single nucleotide away, making a read error possible. The chain links TRBV30 to TRBJ1-2; D is possibly TRBD1 (5 bases). The CDR3 is made up of 12 amino acids. V dropped 2 bases and J dropped 4 bases, with 8 bases sitting between them. CDR1 and CDR2 (germline): GTSNPN, SVGIG (reference sequence). CDR3 DNA sequence: TGTGCCTGGAGTAAGGGGAGCTATGGCTACACCTTC. This sequence encodes CAWSKGSYGYTF.

The chain carries TRBV11-2 and TRBJ2-3, with 8 bases aligning to TRBD1. CDR3 length: 16 amino acids. Looked up from germline, CDR1 is SGHAT and CDR2 is FQNNGV. J lost 4 bases, V lost 2 bases, and 8 bases had no gene match. The CDR3 region has the DNA TGTGCCAGCAGCTTAATTCAGGGGGCGAGCGCAGATACGCAGTATTTT. It is translated as CASSLIQGASADTQYF.

This clonotype was counted only a few times. The chain couples TRBV5-1 to TRBJ2-1; 8 bases match TRBD2. J was trimmed by 7 bases and V by 4 bases; bases with no gene match: 10. This CDR3 comprises 15 residues. Germline loops: CDR1 SGHRS, CDR2 YFSETQ. CDR3 in amino acids: CASSTTSERKNEQFF. For the CDR3, the DNA is TGCGCCAGCAGCACGACTAGCGAGAGGAAGAATGAGCAGTTCTTC.

In its sample, this clonotype was seen once. The gene calls are TRBV20-1 and TRBJ1-1; D is uncertain. Trimming cost V 6 bases and J 3 bases, with 11 bases left between them. The CDR3 covers 12 residues. Germline V gene data show CDR1 as DFQATT and CDR2 as SNEGSKA (reference sequence). The CDR3 loop reads CSAPPMDTEAFF. The CDR3, as DNA: TGCAGTGCCCCTCCGATGGACACTGAAGCTTTCTTT.

This clonotype appeared a few times. A read error may explain this, as a much larger clone is one base away. The chain is built from TRBV29-1 and TRBJ1-2; D possibly corresponds to TRBD1 (5 bases). The V and J ends lost 4 bases and 7 bases respectively, with 16 bases between them. The CDR3 totals 13 residues. Per the germline V gene, CDR1 is SQVTM and CDR2 is ANQGSEA. This CDR3 is CSVVGGRGCGYTF. DNA for the CDR3: TGCAGCGTTGTGGGTGGCCGGGGCTGTGGCTACACCTTC.

This clonotype was seen a handful of times. The chain joins TRBV7-9 to TRBJ1-1, with D uncertain. CDR3 length: 17 residues. Germline V CDR1 and CDR2: SEHNR, FQNEAQ (reference sequence). Trimming took off 5 bases at V and 3 bases at J, with 22 bases between the two ends. CDR3 nucleotides: TGTGCCAGCAGCCCTACCTCGATAGGGTTTGAGGACACTGAAGCTTTCTTT. Translating gives CASSPTSIGFEDTEAFF.

CDR3 sequence reads: CASSRSGLRVDTQYF. CDR3 DNA: TGTGCCAGCAGCCGATCCGGTCTCCGCGTAGATACGCAGTATTTT. The V and J genes are TRBV3-1 and TRBJ2-3; D not certain. V dropped 4 bases and J dropped 5 bases, with 16 bases sitting between them. Germline V CDR1 and CDR2: LGHDT, YNNKEL (reference sequence). The CDR3 has 15 amino acids.

The V gene is TRBV19, the J gene TRBJ1-1, with no clear D. There are 13 residues in the CDR3. V lost 5 bases, J lost 6 bases, and 13 bases lay in between. Germline-derived CDR1 and CDR2 are LNHDA and SQIVND (reference sequence). The CDR3 bases are TGTGCCAGTAGTCGCTCAGGTCTGGCTGAAGCTTTCTTT. This codes for CASSRSGLAEAFF.

This clonotype was detected ten times or more. The chain uses TRBV5-1 and TRBJ2-1; TRBD2 matches 8 bases. Germline CDR1 reads SGHRS; CDR2 reads YFSETQ. Trimming at V came to 1 base and at J to 4 bases, leaving 4 bases not matched to a gene. The CDR3 runs to 15 residues. The CDR3 protein is CASSLTLAEYNEQFF. CDR3 nucleotides: TGCGCCAGCAGCTTGACACTAGCGGAGTACAATGAGCAGTTCTTC.

This clonotype was detected ten times or more. CDR3 coding DNA: TGTGCCAGCGGCCTAGCGGGGGTCTACGAGCAGTACTTC. It yields the protein CASGLAGVYEQYF. V gene TRBV6-2 or TRBV6-3 combines with J gene TRBJ2-7, with 10 bases lining up with TRBD2. The V gene end was trimmed by 8 bases and the J gene end by 3 bases; junction bases not matched to a gene: 4. CDR1 MNHEY and CDR2 SVGEGT come from the germline V gene. This CDR3 is 13 amino acids long.

V and J are TRBV20-1 and TRBJ2-7; 7 bases fit TRBD1. V lost 2 bases, J lost 2 bases, and 6 bases stayed unmatched. Germline V gene sequence: CDR1 DFQATT, CDR2 SNEGSKA (reference sequence). The CDR3 sequence is 14 residues long. CDR3 DNA sequence: TGCAGTGCTAGATCAGGGGGTGGTACCTACGAGCAGTACTTC. As protein: CSARSGGGTYEQYF.

This clonotype appeared many times. The chain recombines TRBV7-2 with TRBJ2-5, with 9 bases matching TRBD2. The CDR3 has 16 amino acids. Germline loops: CDR1 SGHTA, CDR2 FQGNSA. Germline trimming cut 1 base from V and 1 base from J; bases unmatched to any gene: 4. The DNA for the CDR3 is TGTGCCAGCAGCTTAGACGGCGGGAGGGTCCAAGAGACCCAGTACTTC. Its protein is CASSLDGGRVQETQYF.

Regarding this clonotype: The junction differs from germline at one of its ends, possibly a read error. The rearrangement uses TRBV7-3 and TRBJ2-3; D is undetermined. The CDR3 is 15 amino acids. The germline V gene has CDR1 SGHTA and CDR2 FQGTGA. The CDR3 DNA sequence: TGTGCCAGCGGCTTAATGTGGGGAAGCACAGATACGCAGTATTTT. Residues: CASGLMWGSTDTQYF.